This TCR beta chain is from a study of blood T cell repertoires in COVID-19 (dated by TCRdb to 2018 to 2020). In the study overall: Collaborator samples came from the United States, Italy and Spain and covered acute and convalescent phases of COVID-19. Deeply sampled blood TCRbeta repertoires from subjects exposed to, actively infected with, or recovered from COVID-19 were included in the dataset. The material from the prospective study consisted of cDNA or gDNA derived from T cells, B-cell-depleted T cells, or PBMCs. A freely available public database, intended as a resource for researchers studying the immune response to SARS-CoV-2, is where the repertoires were released. Where HLA class I and class II types were available, the types were taken from metadata supplied by the sample provider, not from assay-based typing. Sample metadata almost always included a de-identified subject ID, COVID-19 status, age in years and sex. The samples were drawn from two sources: the first 160 participants of the ongoing ImmuneRACE study, and 1,000 to 1,500 subjects contributed by 6 global collaborators. What the research found in general, with its limitations: The amount of clinical and demographic metadata varied by source and participant and was provided uncurated.

In Seattle, one collaborating source enrolled patients while the infection was active and tracked those patients longitudinally over the course of disease. Whole blood was collected in K2EDTA tubes by collaborating institutions according to the institutions' own protocols. For TCRbeta analysis, collaborators shipped samples as frozen whole blood, isolated PBMCs, or DNA extracted from either of those sample types. V loses 0 bases of germline sequence and J loses 5 bases, and the interval between the two ends is 7 bases. According to the germline V gene (reference sequence), CDR1 reads LGHDT and CDR2 reads YNNKEL. The cysteine opens and the phenylalanine closes a CDR3 of 14 amino acids. Only the CDR3 region is kept as DNA, spanning 42 bases read in frame from base 1. The immunoSEQ Assay, a bias-controlled multiplex PCR, was used to amplify TCRbeta CDR3 regions from genomic DNA. In the authors' own workflow: Nucleated cell counts per sample were estimated from amplification of reference gene primers within the assay. To quantify the absolute abundance of each unique TCRbeta CDR3 rearrangement, sequence reads were collapsed and filtered. For each sample, productive Simpson clonality was calculated by taking the square root of Simpson's diversity index across productive rearrangements. The immuneACCESS repertoire file appears here via TCRdb, limited to in-frame rearrangements. These files lack a portion of the clones; in checked studies, under half of the deficit traces to unresolved V genes, and the cause of the others is not known. From that table come the V and J calls and clone size; the DNA was used to work out D and trimming. For this sample the table gives some 100,000 clones, of which around nine tenths were detected only once. The ten largest clones add up to roughly 2% of the sample.

On this clone itself: Its antigen is still unknown. Per-base quality was not reported, and no clone a single base away is much larger than it.

Here the chain combines TRBV3-1 (or the pseudogene TRBV3-2) and TRBJ2-2; the D gene cannot be named for sure. The receptor was derived from a man in his fifties or sixties with COVID-19, enrolled during active disease. The sequenced sample consisted of peripheral blood. The encoded CDR3 is CASSQDARTGELFF. DNA sequence: TGTGCCAGCAGCCAAGATGCGAGAACCGGGGAGCTGTTTTTT.